This T cell receptor (beta chain) originates from a study of T cell responses to AZD1222 COVID-19 vaccine. Produced via immunoSEQ multiplex PCR; TCRdb's table is partial and in-frame only. The sample contains roughly 160,000 clones, around nine tenths of which appear only once. General study results and limits: It was only after the peak T cell response that any repertoires were sampled. CD4 TCRs associated with vaccination spanned spike, dominating at 160-218 and 743-854.

The CDR3 sequence is 13 residues long. Trimming left V 4 bases short and J 1 base short, with 7 bases between. Germline V gives CDR1 SGHDN, CDR2 FVKESK. This clone showed up just once. Its antigen is not known. This clonotype was sampled from an adult who received the AZD1222 COVID-19 vaccine. The sequenced sample was peripheral blood, obtained 28 days after the second AZD1222 dose. The chain uses TRBV14 and TRBJ1-1, with D hard to call. This chain's CDR3 is CASSPLGNTEAFF. DNA of the CDR3: TGTGCCAGCAGCCCCCTAGGGAACACTGAAGCTTTCTTT.